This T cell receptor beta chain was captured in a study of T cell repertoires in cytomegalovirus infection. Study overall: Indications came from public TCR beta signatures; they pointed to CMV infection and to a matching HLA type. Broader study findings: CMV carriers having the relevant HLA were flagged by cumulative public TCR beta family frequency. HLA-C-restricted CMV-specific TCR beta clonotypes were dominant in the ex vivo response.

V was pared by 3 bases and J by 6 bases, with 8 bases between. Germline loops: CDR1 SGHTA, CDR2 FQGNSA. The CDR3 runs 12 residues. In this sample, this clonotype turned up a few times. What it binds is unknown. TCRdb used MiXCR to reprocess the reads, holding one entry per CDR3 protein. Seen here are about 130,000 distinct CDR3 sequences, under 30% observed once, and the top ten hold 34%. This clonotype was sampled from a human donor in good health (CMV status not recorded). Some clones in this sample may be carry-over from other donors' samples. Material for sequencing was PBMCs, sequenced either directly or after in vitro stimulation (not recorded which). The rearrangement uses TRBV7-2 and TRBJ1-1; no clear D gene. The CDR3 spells CASSLNHPEAFF. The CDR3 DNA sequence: TGTGCCAGCAGCTTGAACCACCCTGAAGCTTTCTTT.